This T cell receptor (beta chain) was recovered during a study of T cell repertoires in cytomegalovirus infection. Study overall: An indication of both CMV infection and matching HLA type came from public TCR beta signatures.

The germline gives CDR1 DFQATT, CDR2 SNEGSKA (reference sequence). V lost 6 bases, J lost 7 bases, and 13 bases lay in between. This CDR3 spans 12 amino acids. TCRdb reanalysed the reads using MiXCR and keeps one entry per CDR3 protein. Here the sample spans 150,000 to 200,000 distinct CDR3 sequences, 14% being singletons. Study findings and constraints: Carriers of CMV and the relevant HLA type were discriminated by public TCR beta frequency. Ex vivo, HLA-C-restricted CMV-specific TCR beta clonotypes prevailed over the rest of the response.

With respect to this clonotype: Its antigen is not known.

Sequencing was done on a sample of PBMCs. The TCR comes from a human donor in good health (CMV status not recorded). Some clones in this sample may be carry-over from other donors' samples. The chain combines TRBV20-1 with TRBJ2-4; D not resolved. This CDR3 reads CSAPELGNIQYF. CDR3 nucleotides: TGCAGTGCCCCGGAGCTAGGGAACATTCAGTACTTC.